Each of the 29 T cell receptor beta chains below was sequenced from the same sample in a study of CD8 T cells in Susac syndrome (dated by TCRdb to between 2018 and 2021). Libraries were made using the immunoSEQ multiplex PCR assay. RNA was extracted using the RNeasy kit, and roughly 0.5 to 1 microgram was reverse transcribed with random hexamers. TCRdb ran its own pipeline on the public reads, namely fastp trimming at Q25 and MiXCR clone calling, and kept in-frame beta chains. One record per CDR3 amino acid sequence lists the most common genes and DNA. Here the sample has fewer than 250,000 distinct CDR3 sequences; approximately 90% occur a single time. Of the sample, roughly 0.15% is held by the ten largest clones. The sequenced sample consisted of CD8+ T cells from PBMCs. All receptors come from a human donor with multiple sclerosis.

The V call is TRBV20-1, the J call TRBJ2-7, with D maybe TRBD1 (6 bases). This CDR3 contains 12 residues. Per the germline V gene, CDR1 is DFQATT and CDR2 is SNEGSKA (reference sequence). V lost 6 bases and J lost 6, with 15 bases in between. CDR3 nucleotides: TGCAGTGCCCCGGACAGTTCGCGCGAGCAGTACTTC. Translation gives CSAPDSSREQYF.

The V and J genes are TRBV3-1 and TRBJ2-2, with 11 bases identical to TRBD2. This CDR3 has 16 residues. Germline CDR1 LGHDT, CDR2 YNNKEL (reference sequence). V shed 0 bases and J 4 bases; nucleotides not matched to a gene: 1. CDR3 amino acids: CASSQEGLAVTGELFF. The DNA of the CDR3 is TGTGCCAGCAGCCAAGAGGGACTAGCGGTCACCGGGGAGCTGTTTTTT.

This clonotype was recorded once. The gene calls are TRBV20-1 and TRBJ2-3; a weak D match, TRBD2 (5 bases). The V and J ends lost 5 bases and 3 bases respectively, with 18 bases between them. CDR1 is DFQATT, CDR2 SNEGSKA, per germline (reference sequence). The length of the CDR3 is 15 residues. CDR3 nucleotide sequence: TGCAGTGCTCTGGTATCGGGGTATAAGACAGATACGCAGTATTTT. It specifies CSALVSGYKTDTQYF.

V usage is TRBV4-3 and J usage is TRBJ1-3; D gene uncertain. The CDR3 length is 16 residues. V was cut by 0 bases and J by 6 bases, with 15 bases left in between. CDR1 is LGHNA, CDR2 YSLEER, per germline. CDR3 in DNA: TGCGCCAGCAGCCAAGATCGCGGGGAGATAGAAAACACCATATATTTT. It codes for CASSQDRGEIENTIYF.

V and J are TRBV4-1 and TRBJ2-1; 12 nucleotides align to TRBD2. This CDR3 spans 16 amino acids. V shed 0 bases, J shed 10 bases, and the junction held 7 bases outside the gene matches. From germline, CDR1 is MGHRA and CDR2 YSYEKL. In DNA, the CDR3 is TGCGCCAGCAGCCAAGACGCTAGCGGGAGGGCCGGGGAGCAGTTCTTC. It codes for CASSQDASGRAGEQFF.

V is TRBV19 and J is TRBJ2-7, with 9 positions matching TRBD1. J was trimmed by 8 bases and V by 6 bases; bases with no gene match: 17. CDR1 is LNHDA, CDR2 SQIVND, per germline (reference sequence). The CDR3 is 16 residues long. Here the CDR3 reads CASSPAQGQGSPQQYF. CDR3 coding DNA: TGTGCCAGTAGCCCCGCCCAGGGACAGGGTAGCCCTCAGCAGTACTTC.

The chain joins TRBV7-9 to TRBJ2-7; tentative D call: TRBD1 (5 bases). The germline V gene encodes CDR1 SEHNR and CDR2 FQNEAQ (reference sequence). Trimming pared 5 bases from V and 5 bases from J, leaving 19 bases between. There are 15 residues in the CDR3. CDR3 DNA: TGTGCCAGCAGCCCCCTTTTGCAGGGCCCGGACGAGCAGTACTTC. Protein: CASSPLLQGPDEQYF.

This chain links TRBV6-5 with TRBJ2-3; D not resolved. In germline, CDR1 is MNHEY, CDR2 SVGAGI. V gave up 4 bases and J gave up 3 bases, with 14 bases separating them. This CDR3 region has 15 residues. The CDR3: CASSSVPIRTDTQYF. CDR3 sequence (DNA): TGTGCCAGCAGTTCCGTACCGATCCGAACAGATACGCAGTATTTT.

The gene calls are TRBV29-1 and TRBJ2-1, with no clear D. The CDR3 totals 12 residues. V shed 2 bases and J shed 1 base, with 3 bases lying between them. Germline CDR1 is SQVTM and CDR2 is ANQGSEA. CDR3 protein: CSVEPSYNEQFF. As DNA, the CDR3 is TGCAGCGTTGAACCTTCCTACAATGAGCAGTTCTTC.

CDR3 amino acids: CASSEVAGTSYEQYF. In DNA, the CDR3 is TGTGCCAGCAGTGAGGTGGCAGGGACCTCCTACGAGCAGTACTTC. The chain links TRBV2 to TRBJ2-7; TRBD1 or TRBD2 may be the D gene (5 bases each). The germline gives CDR1 SNHLY, CDR2 FYNNEI. V was shortened by 3 bases and J by 0 bases, with 12 bases between the two germline ends. The CDR3 runs to 15 residues.

CDR3 protein: CASSQAGSVGWANEQFF. CDR3 nucleotide sequence: TGTGCCAGCAGCCAAGCCGGTTCAGTCGGATGGGCCAATGAGCAGTTCTTC. The chain joins TRBV3-1 to TRBJ2-1; D is ambiguous. The CDR3 consists of 17 residues. V lost 1 base to trimming and J lost 6 bases, with 19 bases between them. CDR1 is LGHDT and CDR2 is YNNKEL in the germline V gene (reference sequence).

The chain has TRBV27 and TRBJ1-1; maybe TRBD1 (5 bases). This CDR3 spans 11 amino acids. Trimming removed 8 bases from V and 8 bases from J, with 12 bases in between. CDR1 is MNHEY, CDR2 SMNVEV, per germline (reference sequence). DNA for the CDR3: TGTGCCAGCTTTGACAGCTTAGAAGCTTTCTTT. This sequence encodes CASFDSLEAFF.

The V and J genes are TRBV6-5 and TRBJ1-1; D possibly corresponds to TRBD1 (5 bases). The CDR3 covers 15 residues. Trimming took off 5 bases at V and 4 bases at J, with 17 bases between the two ends. Per the germline V gene, CDR1 is MNHEY and CDR2 is SVGAGI. CDR3 DNA: TGTGCCAGCAGTCAGGGTGAAAGGGTCGGCACTGAAGCTTTCTTT. It codes for CASSQGERVGTEAFF.

With regard to this clonotype: The conserved phenylalanine or tryptophan is not found at the CDR3 terminus, so this likely reflects a read error. The chain uses TRBV12-3 or TRBV12-4 and TRBJ1-1, with unresolved D. Trimming stripped 6 bases from V and 6 bases from J, with 11 bases between. The CDR3 consists of 12 residues. In DNA, the CDR3 is TGTGCCAGCAGACCGGGGAGCGCTGAAGCTTTCCTT. Encoded protein: CASRPGSAEAFL.

This clonotype was recorded once. The rearrangement uses TRBV4-1 and TRBJ1-2; maybe TRBD1 (5 bases). Germline CDR1 is MGHRA and CDR2 is YSYEKL. The CDR3 consists of 14 residues. V lost 1 base and J 3 bases, leaving 9 bases between the germline ends. The CDR3 loop reads CASSQARGDYGYTF. As DNA, the CDR3 is TGCGCCAGCAGCCAAGCGAGAGGGGACTATGGCTACACCTTC.

V gene TRBV2 combines with J gene TRBJ2-5; 8 bases line up with TRBD2. Per germline, CDR1 SNHLY and CDR2 FYNNEI. V lost 8 bases to trimming and J lost 5 bases; unmatched junction nucleotides: 7. The CDR3 totals 13 residues. CDR3 region: CASLPGGRETQYF. CDR3 nucleotides: TGTGCCAGCCTCCCGGGGGGGCGGGAGACCCAGTACTTC.

The chain carries TRBV20-1 and TRBJ2-1; D not resolved. The CDR3 totals 11 residues. Germline assignment: CDR1 DFQATT and CDR2 SNEGSKA (reference sequence). V was trimmed by 5 bases and J by 7 bases, leaving 9 bases between them. The CDR3 loop reads CSASRANEQFF. The CDR3 nucleotides read TGCAGTGCTTCTCGGGCGAATGAGCAGTTCTTC.

The CDR3 loop is CASSQDRRERGTEAFF. The CDR3 nucleotides are TGCGCCAGCAGCCAAGATCGCAGGGAGAGGGGGACGGAAGCTTTCTTT. This chain links TRBV4-3 with TRBJ1-1; D might be TRBD1 (6 bases). CDR1 and CDR2 from the germline V gene are LGHNA and YSLEER. V lost 0 bases and J 8 bases, leaving 19 bases between the germline ends. CDR3 size: 16 residues.

The chain is built from TRBV6-1 and TRBJ2-1, with D unclear. V dropped 5 bases and J dropped 1 base, with 15 bases sitting between them. In germline, CDR1 is MNHNS, CDR2 SASEGT. This CDR3 spans 16 amino acids. The CDR3 protein is CASSPSFPSSYNEQFF. The CDR3 nucleotides are TGTGCCAGCAGTCCCAGCTTTCCCAGTTCCTACAATGAGCAGTTCTTC.

The chain joins TRBV12-3 or TRBV12-4 to TRBJ2-2; tentative D call: TRBD1 (6 bases). The ends were cut back, 5 bases at V and 2 bases at J, with 12 bases in the middle. This CDR3 region has 15 residues. The CDR3 DNA is TGTGCCAGCAGTCACCCGGGACAAAACACCGGGGAGCTGTTTTTT. Translating it yields CASSHPGQNTGELFF.

The V gene is TRBV29-1, the J gene TRBJ1-1, with TRBD1 matching over 8 bases. V dropped 4 bases and J dropped 5; count of bases not matched to a gene: 0. Germline CDR1 is SQVTM and CDR2 is ANQGSEA. This CDR3 is built from 11 residues. CDR3: CSVGQGTEAFF. CDR3 DNA sequence: TGCAGCGTTGGACAGGGGACTGAAGCTTTCTTT. The variable domain in full, with the rest retrieved from reference TRBV29-1 and TRBJ1-1, is SAVISQKPSRDICQRGTSLTIQCQVDSQVTMMFWYRQQPGQSLTLIATANQGSEATYESGFVIDKFPISRPNLTFSTLTVSNMSPEDSSIYLCSVGQGTEAFFGQGTRLTVV.

The rearrangement links TRBV12-3 or TRBV12-4 to TRBJ2-1, with TRBD2 matching over 7 bases. The CDR3 has 15 amino acids. The V and J ends lost 5 bases and 4 bases, in that order; junction bases with no gene match: 8. The CDR3 sequence: CASSPSGESYNEQFF. The CDR3 nucleotides read TGTGCCAGCAGTCCGAGCGGGGAAAGTTACAATGAGCAGTTCTTC.

J is TRBJ2-7 and V is TRBV7-2, with D possibly TRBD2 on 6 matching bases. CDR3 length equals 13 residues. Germline CDR1 SGHTA, CDR2 FQGNSA. V lost 5 bases and J lost 3, with 11 bases in between. For the CDR3, the DNA is TGTGCCAGCAGCCCTCTAGCGAACTACGAGCAGTACTTC. Translating it yields CASSPLANYEQYF.

This chain joins TRBV30 and TRBJ1-2; tentative D call: TRBD1 (6 bases). In germline, CDR1 is GTSNPN, CDR2 SVGIG (reference sequence). The CDR3 length is 13 residues. Trimming removed 2 bases from V and 6 bases from J, with 13 bases in between. In nucleotides, the CDR3 is TGTGCCTGGAGTTTCGCAGGGGTCGATGGCTACACCTTC. This translates into CAWSFAGVDGYTF.

V is TRBV4-3 and J is TRBJ1-3; D might be TRBD1 (5 bases). CDR1 and CDR2 from the germline V gene are LGHNA and YSLEER. The V gene lost 1 base and the J gene lost 0 bases, with 10 bases spanning the gap. The CDR3 consists of 16 residues. CDR3 amino acids: CASSQAWGSSGNTIYF. The CDR3 DNA sequence: TGCGCCAGCAGCCAAGCGTGGGGGAGCTCTGGAAACACCATATATTTT.

The CDR3 sequence is CASSPYFAGSGANVLTF. Written as DNA, the CDR3 is TGTGCCAGCAGTCCCTATTTCGCGGGGTCTGGGGCCAACGTCCTGACTTTC. The rearrangement joins TRBV6-1 to TRBJ2-6, with D possibly being TRBD2 (6 bases). The germline CDR1 and CDR2 sequences are MNHNS and SASEGT. The V and J ends lost 5 bases and 1 base respectively, with 15 bases between them. The CDR3 extends over 17 amino acids.

The rearrangement joins TRBV12-3 or TRBV12-4 to TRBJ1-5; 9 bases are shared with TRBD1. The CDR3 contains 18 residues. Germline trimming cut 2 bases from V and 0 bases from J; bases unmatched to any gene: 8. The CDR3 sequence: CASSLHRDRAYSNQPQHF. The CDR3 DNA reads TGTGCCAGCAGTTTACACCGGGACAGGGCGTATAGCAATCAGCCCCAGCATTTT.

This rearrangement joins TRBV9 to TRBJ2-3, with 9 bases matching TRBD1. Germline V CDR1 and CDR2: SGDLS, YYNGEE. The ends lost 3 bases at V and 1 base at J; junction bases unmatched: 15. This CDR3 has 19 amino acids. The CDR3, as DNA: TGTGCCAGCAGCGAGACCGGGACAGGGCGGACCTTACGCACAGATACGCAGTATTTT. Its protein is CASSETGTGRTLRTDTQYF.

The chain uses TRBV29-1 and TRBJ1-1; TRBD1 matches at 8 bases. J lost 3 bases, V lost 5 bases, and 20 bases had no gene match. Germline V gene sequence: CDR1 SQVTM, CDR2 ANQGSEA. This CDR3 is built from 18 residues. The CDR3 nucleotides read TGCAGCGTTCGGGGTGCGAGACAGGGGCTAAAGTCGGACACTGAAGCTTTCTTT. Encoded protein: CSVRGARQGLKSDTEAFF.